Listed here are 12 T cell receptor beta chains from one sample, sequenced in a study of control samples from healthy donors and cancer patients. Sequencing was performed with immunoSEQ multiplex PCR; in TCRdb, only in-frame clones are kept and a portion is missing. The sample includes about 15,000 clones, over 80% of them seen just once. The sequenced material came from PBMCs. The receptors were sampled from a woman aged 70-85 years with colorectal cancer.

This clone was observed a handful of times. The CDR3, as DNA: TGTGCCACCTCGATTGGGACGGGGCAGCCCCAGCATTTT. Its translation is CATSIGTGQPQHF. The chain carries TRBV6-6 and TRBJ1-5, with D possibly TRBD1 on 5 matching bases. Germline loops: CDR1 MNHNY, CDR2 SVGAGI (reference sequence). CDR3 length: 13 residues. V lost 10 bases and J lost 7, with 17 bases in between.

This clone was seen once. The CDR3 loop reads CASSITGINEQFF. The CDR3 coding sequence is TGTGCCAGTAGTATAACAGGTATCAATGAGCAGTTCTTC. The chain combines TRBV19 with TRBJ2-1; D perhaps matches TRBD1 (5 bases). The germline V gene has CDR1 LNHDA and CDR2 SQIVND (reference sequence). The germline V and J ends were trimmed by 2 bases and 6 bases, with 8 bases remaining between them. The CDR3 consists of 13 residues.

The gene calls are TRBV19 and TRBJ1-1; a weak D match, TRBD1 (5 bases). The CDR3 loop spans 13 amino acids. Trimming removed 6 bases at V and 2 bases at J, with 10 bases between. Per germline, CDR1 LNHDA and CDR2 SQIVND (reference sequence). The CDR3 DNA sequence: TGTGCCAGTAGCCTCGGGACCAACACTGAAGCTTTCTTT. This gives the protein CASSLGTNTEAFF.

The chain links TRBV10-3 to TRBJ1-2; possibly TRBD1 for D (6 bases). Trimming left V 2 bases short and J 2 bases short, with 6 bases between. Germline V gives CDR1 ENHRY, CDR2 SYGVKD. The CDR3 is 13 amino acids. As DNA, the CDR3 is TGTGCCATCAGTGAGGGACAGAACTATGGCTACACCTTC. Residues: CAISEGQNYGYTF.

This clone occurred once. This chain links TRBV4-2 with TRBJ2-7; D possibly corresponds to TRBD1 (6 bases). Germline CDR1 and CDR2: LGHNA and YNFKEQ. V was trimmed by 1 base and J by 5 bases, leaving 15 bases between them. This CDR3 contains 15 residues. CDR3 residues: CASSQASGGSDEQYF. CDR3 bases: TGTGCCAGCAGCCAAGCCAGTGGGGGCTCGGACGAGCAGTACTTC.

The chain employs TRBV15 and TRBJ1-1; D may be TRBD1 (6 bases). The CDR3 loop spans 15 amino acids. Trimming cost V 3 bases and J 3 bases, with 14 bases left between them. Germline V gene sequence: CDR1 LNHNV, CDR2 YYDKDF (reference sequence). The CDR3: CATSSGQLSYTEAFF. CDR3 coding DNA: TGTGCCACCAGCAGTGGACAGCTGTCGTACACTGAAGCTTTCTTT.

This clone is a singleton in its sample. This rearrangement joins TRBV19 to TRBJ2-1; 7 nucleotides align to TRBD2. In germline, CDR1 is LNHDA, CDR2 SQIVND (reference sequence). The CDR3 is 20 residues long. The ends lost 2 bases at V and 4 bases at J; junction bases unmatched: 20. In DNA form, the CDR3 reads TGTGCCAGTAGTATAACCCACGGAGGGTCCGGACTAGGATTTTACAATGAGCAGTTCTTC. It encodes CASSITHGGSGLGFYNEQFF.

About this clone: Other nucleotide sequences from this sample produce the same CDR3. The chain uses TRBV7-2 and TRBJ1-5; unclear D gene. V lost 5 bases, J lost 4 bases, and 9 bases lay in between. This CDR3 spans 13 amino acids. CDR1 and CDR2 (germline): SGHTA, FQGNSA. The CDR3 DNA follows: TGTGCCAGCAGCCCCGAGCTGAATCAGCCCCAGCATTTT. Its translation: CASSPELNQPQHF.

CDR3 in amino acids: CASSLTSLAKNIQYF. DNA for the CDR3: TGCGCCAGCAGCTTGACAAGTCTAGCCAAAAACATTCAGTACTTC. The chain uses TRBV5-1 and TRBJ2-4, with D unresolved. Germline loops: CDR1 SGHRS, CDR2 YFSETQ. CDR3 size: 15 residues. The V end was cut by 1 base, the J end by 0 bases, with 8 bases between.

V gene TRBV11-3 combines with J gene TRBJ2-2; D possibly uses TRBD1 or TRBD2 (6 bases each). V lost 5 bases, J lost 4 bases, and 23 bases lay in between. CDR1 SGHNT and CDR2 YENEEA come from the germline V gene. The CDR3 is 18 residues long. In DNA form, the CDR3 reads TGTGCCAGCAGCCCGGGGGCGGGACCCAGGGCGGGCACCGGGGAGCTGTTTTTT. Its protein is CASSPGAGPRAGTGELFF.

V and J are TRBV10-1 and TRBJ1-3; D not resolved. CDR3 length: 16 residues. CDR1 and CDR2 (germline): WNHNN, SYGVQD (reference sequence). V lost 6 bases to trimming and J lost 3 bases, with 18 bases between them. The CDR3 loop reads CASSHMVKGDGNTIYF. DNA for the CDR3: TGCGCCAGCAGCCATATGGTCAAAGGTGATGGAAACACCATATATTTT.

This chain connects TRBV14 to TRBJ1-2; D is undetermined. V lost 0 bases and J 4 bases, leaving 12 bases between the germline ends. CDR1 and CDR2 (germline): SGHDN, FVKESK. The CDR3 length is 15 residues. The DNA of the CDR3 is TGTGCCAGCAGCCAAGATTATGAACGATCCTATGGCTACACCTTC. This sequence encodes CASSQDYERSYGYTF.